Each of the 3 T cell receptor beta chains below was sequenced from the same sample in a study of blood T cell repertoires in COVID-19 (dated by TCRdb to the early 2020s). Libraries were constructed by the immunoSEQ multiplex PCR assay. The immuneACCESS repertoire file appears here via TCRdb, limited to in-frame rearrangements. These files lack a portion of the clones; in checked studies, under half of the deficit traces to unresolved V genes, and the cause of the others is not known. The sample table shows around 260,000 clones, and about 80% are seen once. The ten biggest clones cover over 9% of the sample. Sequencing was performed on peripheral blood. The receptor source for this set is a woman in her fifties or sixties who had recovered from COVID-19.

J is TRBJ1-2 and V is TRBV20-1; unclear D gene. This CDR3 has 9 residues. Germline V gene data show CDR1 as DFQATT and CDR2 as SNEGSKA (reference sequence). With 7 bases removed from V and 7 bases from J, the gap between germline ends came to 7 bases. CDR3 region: CSGESGYTF. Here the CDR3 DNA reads TGCAGTGGAGAGAGTGGCTACACCTTC.

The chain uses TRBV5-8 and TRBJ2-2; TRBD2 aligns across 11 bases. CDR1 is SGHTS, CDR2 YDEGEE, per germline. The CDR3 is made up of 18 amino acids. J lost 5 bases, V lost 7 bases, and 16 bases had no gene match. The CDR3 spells CASSISGLAGGLTGELFF. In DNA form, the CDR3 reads TGTGCCAGCTCTATCTCAGGCCTAGCGGGGGGCCTAACCGGGGAGCTGTTTTTT.

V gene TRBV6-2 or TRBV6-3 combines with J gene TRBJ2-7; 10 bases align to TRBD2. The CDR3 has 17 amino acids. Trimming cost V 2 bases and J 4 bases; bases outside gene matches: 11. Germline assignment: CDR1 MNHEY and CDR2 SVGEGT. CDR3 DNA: TGTGCCAGCAGTTACCCATCAACGGGACTAGCGATTTACGAGCAGTACTTC. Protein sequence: CASSYPSTGLAIYEQYF.